The present entry profiles one TCR beta chain with its context. What it binds is unknown. Distinct nucleotide sequences in the sample also encode this CDR3. A CD45RA-negative memory subset and a CD45RA+ naive subset were separated from the CD4+ cells. This sample was taken from a study of shared clonotypes between healthy human individuals. Study-wide results and limits: Among donors, clonotype sharing was expected to be affected by sequencing depth.

Trimming took off 0 bases at V and 5 bases at J, with 11 bases between the two ends. Germline V lookup: CDR1 SGHNT, CDR2 YYREEE (reference sequence). There are 14 residues in the CDR3. Per sorted-subset replicate PCR, input was approximately 200 ng DNA, representing 30,000 or so T cell genomes. Measured with immunoSEQ multiplex PCR; TCRdb has only the in-frame clones, and not every one. This sample yields roughly 2,500,000 clones, of which under 95% are seen a single time; 0.36% belongs to the top ten. The sequencing sample was made of naive CD4+ T cells from PBMCs. Subset given: CD45RA+ positively selected. The rearrangement uses TRBV5-4 and TRBJ2-5; tentative D call: TRBD1 (6 bases). This TCR derives from a man younger than 30 in good health. Some clones in this sample may be carry-over from other donors' samples. CDR3 sequence reads: CASSLGTGQETQYF. The CDR3 coding sequence is TGTGCCAGCAGCTTGGGCACAGGGCAGGAGACCCAGTACTTC. The full variable domain, its missing parts supplied by reference TRBV5-4 and TRBJ2-5, is ETGVTQSPTHLIKTRGQQVTLRCSSQSGHNTVSWYQQALGQGPQFIFQYYREEENGRGNFPPRFSGLQFPNYSSELNVNALELDDSALYLCASSLGTGQETQYFGPGTRLLVL.